The clone carrying this TCR beta chain occurred a few times. Its antigen is not known. The CDR3 length is 16 residues. Germline lookup yields CDR1 SGHRS and CDR2 YFSETQ. V lost 0 bases to trimming and J lost 4 bases; unmatched junction nucleotides: 6. This sample is drawn from a study of T cells after yellow fever vaccination. From the 5' RACE reads, TCRdb called clonotypes with MiXCR, one entry per CDR3 protein. The sample holds under 700,000 distinct CDR3 sequences, about 17% seen once. Study-level results: A large majority of primary-vaccination clones showed up again after the booster (96% CD4, 75% to 90% CD8).

Sequencing used PBMCs, obtained about 5 days after the first yellow fever vaccination. This clonotype was obtained from a man between 18 and 29 years old who received the YFV17D yellow fever vaccine. This chain uses TRBV5-1 with TRBJ2-3; 9 nucleotides line up with TRBD2. CDR3 nucleotide sequence: TGCGCCAGCAGCTTGGTTTCCGCTAGCGGGGCAGATACGCAGTATTTT. Translating it yields CASSLVSASGADTQYF.